The 22 T cell receptor beta chains given below trace back to one sample, sequenced in a study of blood T cell repertoires in COVID-19. Produced via immunoSEQ multiplex PCR; TCRdb's table is partial and in-frame only. The data show around 130,000 clones, with roughly 88% seen just once and 10% held by the top ten. The specimen was peripheral blood. These TCRs come from a man aged 55 to 70 with active or convalescent COVID-19.

The gene calls are TRBV6-5 and TRBJ2-1, with 10 nucleotides matching TRBD2. V was pared by 4 bases and J by 4 bases, with 4 bases of the junction left unmatched. CDR1 is MNHEY and CDR2 is SVGAGI in the germline V gene. This CDR3 has 15 amino acids. The CDR3 loop is CASSSGTSVYNEQFF. CDR3 in DNA: TGTGCCAGCAGTTCCGGGACTAGCGTATACAATGAGCAGTTCTTC.

This chain uses TRBV19 with TRBJ2-7; 7 positions match TRBD1. The germline V gene has CDR1 LNHDA and CDR2 SQIVND (reference sequence). There are 15 residues in the CDR3. Trimming cost V 6 bases and J 0 bases; bases outside gene matches: 8. The CDR3 sequence is CASRITGASSYEQYF. The DNA of the CDR3 is TGTGCCAGTAGGATAACAGGGGCCAGCTCCTACGAGCAGTACTTC.

V and J are TRBV7-2 and TRBJ2-7; 13 positions match TRBD2. Germline loops: CDR1 SGHTA, CDR2 FQGNSA. CDR3 length equals 18 residues. V gave up 5 bases and J gave up 1 base; unmatched junction bases: 11. CDR3 sequence (DNA): TGTGCCAGCAGCGCCCGGACTAGCGGGAGTATAATATCCTACGAGCAGTACTTC. Protein product: CASSARTSGSIISYEQYF. The full variable domain, its missing parts supplied by reference TRBV7-2 and TRBJ2-7, is GAGVSQSPSNKVTEKGKDVELRCDPISGHTALYWYRQSLGQGLEFLIYFQGNSAPDKSGLPSDRFSAERTGGSVSTLTIQRTQQEDSAVYLCASSARTSGSIISYEQYFGPGTRLTVT.

CDR3 DNA sequence: TGTGCCATCAGGGGGACAGAGAATTCACCCCTCCACTTT. This codes for CAIRGTENSPLHF. This sequence joins TRBV10-3 and TRBJ1-6; TRBD1 agrees at 7 bases. Germline CDR1 ENHRY, CDR2 SYGVKD. The CDR3 spans 13 residues. J lost 7 bases, V lost 6 bases, and 3 bases had no gene match.

This clone is a singleton in its sample. The sample holds other DNA sequences that translate to the same CDR3. The chain has TRBV19 and TRBJ1-1; 8 nucleotides match TRBD1. With 5 bases clipped from V and 1 base from J, the junction kept 6 bases outside the gene matches. Germline V gene sequence: CDR1 LNHDA, CDR2 SQIVND (reference sequence). The CDR3 is made up of 15 amino acids. The chain's CDR3 is CASSVPGQANTEAFF. Here the CDR3 DNA reads TGTGCCAGTAGTGTTCCGGGACAGGCGAACACTGAAGCTTTCTTT. The full variable domain, in which reference TRBV19 and TRBJ1-1 provide the parts outside the CDR3, is DGGITQSPKYLFRKEGQNVTLSCEQNLNHDAMYWYRQDPGQGLRLIYYSQIVNDFQKGDIAEGYSVSREKKESFPLTVTSAQKNPTAFYLCASSVPGQANTEAFFGQGTRLTVV.

The chain uses TRBV28 and TRBJ2-4; tentative D call: TRBD1 (7 bases). In germline, CDR1 is MDHEN, CDR2 SYDVKM. V was trimmed by 6 bases and J by 8 bases, leaving 17 bases between them. The CDR3 has 14 residues. The DNA for the CDR3 is TGTGCCAGCAGCCCCTCGGGCAGGGGGGACATTCAGTACTTC. It codes for CASSPSGRGDIQYF. Filled out from reference TRBV28 and TRBJ2-4, the complete variable domain reads DVKVTQSSRYLVKRTGEKVFLECVQDMDHENMFWYRQDPGLGLRLIYFSYDVKMKEKGDIPEGYSVSREKKERFSLILESASTNQTSMYLCASSPSGRGDIQYFGAGTRLSVL.

The V call is TRBV7-2, the J call TRBJ1-5; D is perhaps TRBD1 (5 bases). Germline CDR1 reads SGHTA; CDR2 reads FQGNSA. With 5 bases removed from V and 3 bases from J, the gap between germline ends came to 14 bases. The CDR3 covers 15 residues. The CDR3 reads CASSPSGALNQPQHF. CDR3 nucleotide sequence: TGTGCCAGCAGCCCTTCTGGGGCTCTCAATCAGCCCCAGCATTTT.

The chain links TRBV25-1 to TRBJ2-1; 9 nucleotides agree with TRBD2. Germline assignment: CDR1 MGHDK and CDR2 SYGVNS. The CDR3 extends over 17 amino acids. Trimming at V came to 5 bases and at J to 6 bases, leaving 14 bases not matched to a gene. The CDR3 reads CASSFTTPTSGVNEQFF. CDR3 nucleotides: TGTGCCAGCAGTTTCACCACCCCGACTAGCGGAGTCAATGAGCAGTTCTTC. Full variable domain (outside the CDR3, taken from reference TRBV25-1 and TRBJ2-1): EADIYQTPRYLVIGTGKKITLECSQTMGHDKMYWYQQDPGMELHLIHYSYGVNSTEKGDLSSESTVSRIRTEHFPLTLESARPSHTSQYLCASSFTTPTSGVNEQFFGPGTRLTVL.

V and J are TRBV4-1 and TRBJ1-4, with a weak D call TRBD1 (5 bases). The CDR3 extends over 16 amino acids. V lost 4 bases to trimming and J lost 8 bases, with 20 bases between them. Germline V gene data show CDR1 as MGHRA and CDR2 as YSYEKL. DNA of the CDR3: TGCGCCAGCAGCCCCCCAAGAGGAAGGGGTGGAGAAAAACTGTTTTTT. Translated, it gives CASSPPRGRGGEKLFF.

J is TRBJ2-5 and V is TRBV5-1, with a possible D match to TRBD2 (5 bases). This CDR3 spans 14 amino acids. Germline CDR1 and CDR2: SGHRS and YFSETQ. The germline V and J ends were trimmed by 0 bases and 2 bases, with 8 bases remaining between them. The CDR3 sequence is CASSLGIAQETQYF. CDR3 DNA: TGCGCCAGCAGCTTGGGTATAGCGCAAGAGACCCAGTACTTC. Looking up the rest from reference TRBV5-1 and TRBJ2-5 gives the full variable domain: KAGVTQTPRYLIKTRGQQVTLSCSPISGHRSVSWYQQTPGQGLQFLFEYFSETQRNKGNFPGRFSGRQFSNSRSEMNVSTLELGDSALYLCASSLGIAQETQYFGPGTRLLVL.

This clone was detected only once. V usage is TRBV28 and J usage is TRBJ2-1; 11 positions match TRBD2. With 5 bases clipped from V and 4 bases from J, the junction kept 7 bases outside the gene matches. This CDR3 contains 16 residues. CDR1 and CDR2 from the germline V gene are MDHEN and SYDVKM. The CDR3 DNA sequence: TGTGCCAGCAGTCCCCTGACTAGCGGGAAATACAATGAGCAGTTCTTC. This codes for CASSPLTSGKYNEQFF.

The chain couples TRBV5-5 to TRBJ1-2, with 8 bases fitting TRBD1. J gave up 8 bases and V 1 base, and 7 bases lay outside the gene matches. Germline V gives CDR1 SGHKS, CDR2 YYEKEE (reference sequence). This CDR3 comprises 14 residues. This CDR3 reads CASSLSQGAGGYTF. The CDR3 DNA follows: TGTGCCAGCAGCTTGAGCCAGGGGGCGGGCGGCTACACCTTC.

This clone was seen just once. This chain joins TRBV7-2 and TRBJ2-5, with D tentatively TRBD2 (5 bases). Trimming removed 6 bases from V and 6 bases from J, with 11 bases in between. The CDR3 totals 12 residues. From germline, CDR1 is SGHTA and CDR2 FQGNSA. The CDR3 DNA is TGTGCCAGCAGTTTATCGGGGAAGACCCAGTACTTC. This codes for CASSLSGKTQYF.

The chain is built from TRBV7-9 and TRBJ1-3; 8 positions agree with TRBD1. V lost 2 bases, J lost 4 bases, and 4 bases stayed unmatched. CDR3 length: 15 residues. CDR1 is SEHNR and CDR2 is FQNEAQ in the germline V gene (reference sequence). CDR3 sequence (DNA): TGTGCCAGCAGCTTAACCAGGACAGGGGGAAACACCATATATTTT. This sequence encodes CASSLTRTGGNTIYF.

The chain links TRBV2 to TRBJ1-5, with TRBD1 identical over 8 bases. Looked up from germline, CDR1 is SNHLY and CDR2 is FYNNEI. The CDR3 sequence is 13 residues long. Losses at the gene ends were 6 bases for V and 7 bases for J; bases not matched to a gene: 5. CDR3 coding DNA: TGTGCCAGCAGGGACAGGGAGGTACAGCCCCAGCATTTT. Its protein product is CASRDREVQPQHF.

The genes are TRBV7-8 and TRBJ2-7; 9 positions agree with TRBD1. The V gene's germline CDR1 is SGHVS and CDR2 FQNEAQ. Trimming took 4 bases from V and 1 from J; bases not matched to a gene: 5. This CDR3 has 15 residues. CDR3 nucleotides: TGTGCCAGCAGCTCGCCAGGACAGGGGTCCTACGAGCAGTACTTC. Amino acids: CASSSPGQGSYEQYF. The full variable domain, in which reference TRBV7-8 and TRBJ2-7 provide the parts outside the CDR3, is GAGVSQSPRYKVAKRGQDVALRCDPISGHVSLFWYQQALGQGPEFLTYFQNEAQLDKSGLPSDRFFAERPEGSVSTLKIQRTQQEDSAVYLCASSSPGQGSYEQYFGPGTRLTVT.

V is TRBV4-1 and J is TRBJ1-2; 9 bases match TRBD1. CDR1 and CDR2 (germline): MGHRA, YSYEKL. J was trimmed by 3 bases and V by 0 bases; bases with no gene match: 5. The CDR3 is made up of 16 amino acids. CDR3 in amino acids: CASSQDLQGADYGYTF. The CDR3 nucleotides are TGCGCCAGCAGCCAAGACCTACAGGGGGCGGACTATGGCTACACCTTC.

The chain recombines TRBV15 with TRBJ2-1, with 10 bases fitting TRBD2. The CDR3 spans 16 residues. The germline gives CDR1 LNHNV, CDR2 YYDKDF (reference sequence). With 3 bases clipped from V and 9 bases from J, the junction kept 11 bases outside the gene matches. CDR3: CATSSAGIAGGSEQFF. The CDR3 bases are TGTGCCACCAGCAGTGCCGGGATAGCGGGAGGCAGTGAGCAGTTCTTC.

The chain carries TRBV28 and TRBJ2-7, with 7 bases aligning to TRBD1. V was clipped by 5 bases and J by 4 bases; unmatched bases: 14. Germline lookup yields CDR1 MDHEN and CDR2 SYDVKM. The CDR3 runs 16 residues. This CDR3 reads CASSTTRQGPSYEQYF. The CDR3 DNA is TGTGCCAGCAGTACTACCCGACAGGGCCCTTCGTACGAGCAGTACTTC. The variable domain in full, with the rest retrieved from reference TRBV28 and TRBJ2-7, is DVKVTQSSRYLVKRTGEKVFLECVQDMDHENMFWYRQDPGLGLRLIYFSYDVKMKEKGDIPEGYSVSREKKERFSLILESASTNQTSMYLCASSTTRQGPSYEQYFGPGTRLTVT.

This clone was counted once. This chain links TRBV4-2 with TRBJ2-2, with 7 bases identical to TRBD2. Germline trimming cut 1 base from V and 5 bases from J; bases unmatched to any gene: 4. This CDR3 contains 15 residues. Looked up from germline, CDR1 is LGHNA and CDR2 is YNFKEQ. As DNA, the CDR3 is TGTGCCAGCAGCCAAGGGGCGGGAGTGACCGGGGAGCTGTTTTTT. It codes for CASSQGAGVTGELFF.

The CDR3 reads CASRRKVAGNQPQHF. The CDR3 DNA reads as TGTGCCAGTAGGAGAAAGGTGGCAGGGAATCAGCCCCAGCATTTT. The chain recombines TRBV19 with TRBJ1-5; possibly TRBD1 for D (5 bases). CDR1 and CDR2 from the germline V gene are LNHDA and SQIVND (reference sequence). The V end lost 6 bases, the J end lost 4 bases, and 16 bases lay between the germline ends. The CDR3 contains 15 residues.

As DNA, the CDR3 is TGTGCCAGCAGTTACACTACAGGGGATCAGCCCCAGCATTTT. It encodes CASSYTTGDQPQHF. The chain has TRBV6-5 and TRBJ1-5; 7 bases agree with TRBD1. This CDR3 region has 14 residues. The germline V gene has CDR1 MNHEY and CDR2 SVGAGI. V shed 2 bases and J 5 bases; nucleotides not matched to a gene: 3.